Only one count was recorded for the clone carrying this TCR beta chain. The source of the sample is a study of cytomegalovirus exposure and HLA in healthy donors. Primers included in the PCR were 60 Vbeta and 13 Jbeta primers. Data came from immunoSEQ multiplex PCR; TCRdb stores just in-frame clones and leaves some out. The sample includes 150,000 to 200,000 clones, 84% of them seen just once. The receptor comes from a man aged 18 to 30 in good health and CMV-seronegative. The sequenced sample was PBMCs.

CDR3 nucleotides: TGTGCCAGCAGTCGTCCGCGAGAAAAACTGTTTTTT. It specifies CASSRPREKLFF. The chain links TRBV27 to TRBJ1-4, with D unresolved. V lost 5 bases and J lost 8, with 9 bases in between. CDR3 length: 12 residues. The germline CDR1 and CDR2 sequences are MNHEY and SMNVEV (reference sequence).